The 4 T cell receptor beta chains given below trace back to one sample, sequenced in a study of blood T cell repertoires in COVID-19. The method was immunoSEQ multiplex PCR; TCRdb's version includes in-frame clones alone and lacks a portion of them. This table has under 250,000 clones, about nine tenths appearing once. The sample comprised peripheral blood. Receptors originate from a man between 25 and 39 years old with COVID-19, enrolled during active disease.

The CDR3 DNA is TGCACCAGCAGAGCCGAATACGAGCAGTACTTC. Translation: CTSRAEYEQYF. The genes are TRBV1 and TRBJ2-7; the table's D call, TRBD2, has no DNA check behind it. TRBV1 is given as a pseudogene. The CDR3 totals 11 residues.

The V call is TRBV18, the J call TRBJ1-5, with D unresolved. Trimming pared 4 bases from V and 3 bases from J, leaving 16 bases between. CDR3 size: 16 residues. CDR1 and CDR2 (germline): KGHSH, LQKENI. The CDR3 loop reads CASSQARTGNNQPQHF. The CDR3 nucleotides read TGTGCCAGCTCACAGGCAAGGACCGGGAACAATCAGCCCCAGCATTTT.

This clone occurred once. The chain joins TRBV3-1 (or the pseudogene TRBV3-2) to TRBJ1-3; 11 bases are a match to TRBD1. J gave up 3 bases and V 4 bases, and 5 bases lay outside the gene matches. Germline V gives CDR1 LGHDT, CDR2 YNNKEL (reference sequence). This CDR3 has 16 amino acids. The CDR3: CASSRGQGAGGNTIYF. For the CDR3, the DNA is TGTGCCAGCAGCCGCGGACAGGGGGCTGGTGGAAACACCATATATTTT.

The chain carries TRBV28 and TRBJ2-2, with D perhaps matching TRBD1 (6 bases). Trimming took off 6 bases at V and 9 bases at J, with 17 bases between the two ends. Germline V lookup: CDR1 MDHEN, CDR2 SYDVKM. The CDR3 length is 14 residues. CDR3 protein: CASSSGTHHWELFF. The CDR3 nucleotides read TGTGCCAGCAGCTCCGGGACACATCACTGGGAGCTGTTTTTT.